The 19 T cell receptor beta chains below all came from one sample that was sequenced in a study of T-cell reconstitution after alpha-beta-depleted transplantation in children. It was with unique molecular identifiers that the TCRbeta library was prepared. One entry per CDR3 protein, called by TCRdb with MiXCR from the PCR reads. The data hold a few hundred thousand distinct CDR3 sequences, with roughly 13% observed a single time. Sequenced material: PBMCs, mostly from graft donor cells, taken 360 days after TCRalphabeta/CD19-depleted stem cell transplant. These receptors all come from a male patient aged 10 to 17 who had a stem cell transplant for acute myeloid leukemia, so the T cells may come from the graft donor.

This chain links TRBV2 with TRBJ2-1; 12 bases agree with TRBD2. CDR1 is SNHLY and CDR2 is FYNNEI in the germline V gene. The CDR3 runs 19 residues. The V gene end was trimmed by 8 bases and the J gene end by 7 bases; junction bases not matched to a gene: 21. The CDR3 region is CASCLRGLAGVRGPNEQFF. The CDR3 DNA reads TGTGCCAGCTGTTTACGGGGACTAGCGGGCGTGAGGGGCCCAAATGAGCAGTTCTTC.

The chain links TRBV10-3 to TRBJ2-5; 10 nucleotides line up with TRBD2. Losses at the gene ends were 6 bases for V and 10 bases for J; bases not matched to a gene: 8. The V gene's germline CDR1 is ENHRY and CDR2 SYGVKD. This CDR3 spans 13 amino acids. The CDR3 loop is CAISWTSGRNQYF. In DNA, the CDR3 is TGTGCCATCAGCTGGACTAGCGGCAGGAACCAGTACTTC.

This clonotype was detected many times. The CDR3 is CASSLATQRGYNEQFF. CDR3 sequence (DNA): TGCGCCAGCAGCTTGGCCACCCAGCGGGGCTACAATGAGCAGTTCTTC. The rearrangement links TRBV5-1 to TRBJ2-1; 7 nucleotides match TRBD2. The CDR3 is 16 amino acids. CDR1 is SGHRS and CDR2 is YFSETQ in the germline V gene. The J segment lost 3 bases and the V segment lost 0 bases, leaving 6 bases of the junction unmatched.

The chain is built from TRBV28 and TRBJ2-5, with TRBD1 matching over 7 bases. With V trimmed by 6 bases and J by 7 bases, 14 bases remained unmatched. This CDR3 spans 15 amino acids. Germline V gene sequence: CDR1 MDHEN, CDR2 SYDVKM. CDR3 amino acids: CASSTPDRAPRTQYF. The CDR3, as DNA: TGTGCCAGCAGCACCCCTGACAGGGCCCCCCGGACCCAGTACTTC.

The gene calls are TRBV12-3 or TRBV12-4 and TRBJ1-4; no clear D. V was trimmed by 3 bases and J by 7 bases, leaving 9 bases between them. The CDR3 totals 13 residues. CDR3: CASSFMQCEKLFF. CDR3 bases: TGTGCCAGCAGTTTTATGCAGTGTGAAAAACTGTTTTTT.

The chain uses TRBV4-2 and TRBJ2-1; D ambiguous. This CDR3 has 12 amino acids. V was shortened by 4 bases and J by 9 bases, with 10 bases between the two germline ends. Germline V lookup: CDR1 LGHNA, CDR2 YNFKEQ. The chain's CDR3 is CASSPPLVEQFF. The CDR3 nucleotides are TGTGCCAGCAGCCCCCCTTTGGTTGAGCAGTTCTTC.

This clonotype showed up just a few times. The genes are TRBV19 and TRBJ2-2; no definite D call. The CDR3 length is 15 residues. V was shortened by 4 bases and J by 1 base, with 10 bases between the two germline ends. Germline V gene lookup returns CDR1 LNHDA and CDR2 SQIVND (reference sequence). The CDR3 here is CASSRPWENTGELFF. In DNA, the CDR3 is TGTGCCAGTAGTAGGCCATGGGAGAACACCGGGGAGCTGTTTTTT.

This clonotype came up a few times. The V gene is TRBV3-1, the J gene TRBJ2-1; D could derive from TRBD1 or TRBD2 (6 bases each). From germline, CDR1 is LGHDT and CDR2 YNNKEL (reference sequence). V shed 7 bases and J shed 0 bases, with 19 bases lying between them. CDR3 length: 17 residues. The CDR3 DNA sequence: TGTGCCAGCATCAACCTCCGAGGGGGGAGCTCCTACAATGAGCAGTTCTTC. Amino acids: CASINLRGGSSYNEQFF.

This clonotype was detected many times. The gene calls are TRBV12-3 or TRBV12-4 and TRBJ2-3, with TRBD2 identical over 8 bases. The trim removed 3 bases at V and 3 bases at J, leaving 8 bases unmatched. The CDR3 length is 16 residues. The CDR3 sequence is CASSLLAGTRTDTQYF. The CDR3 nucleotides read TGTGCCAGCAGTTTGTTAGCGGGAACTCGAACAGATACGCAGTATTTT.

This clonotype showed up many times. The rearrangement uses TRBV4-3 and TRBJ2-3, with TRBD2 identical over 15 bases. CDR1 LGHNA and CDR2 YSLEER come from the germline V gene. This CDR3 spans 18 amino acids. V dropped 4 bases and J dropped 3; count of bases not matched to a gene: 8. The CDR3 spells CASSRGGTSGRRTDTQYF. CDR3 bases: TGCGCCAGCAGCCGCGGCGGGACTAGCGGGAGGCGAACAGATACGCAGTATTTT.

This clonotype was detected only a few times. V gene TRBV7-2 combines with J gene TRBJ2-7, with D perhaps given as TRBD1 or TRBD2 (5 bases each). The CDR3 has 15 amino acids. Trimming shortened V by 0 bases and J by 2 bases, and 11 bases separated the two germline ends. CDR1 and CDR2 (germline): SGHTA, FQGNSA. CDR3 in amino acids: CASSLAWGPPYEQYF. CDR3 DNA sequence: TGTGCCAGCAGCTTAGCGTGGGGACCACCCTACGAGCAGTACTTC.

This clonotype was counted at least ten times. The chain couples TRBV3-1 to TRBJ2-7, with D possibly TRBD1 on 6 matching bases. Trimming stripped 6 bases from V and 5 bases from J, with 17 bases between. Looked up from germline, CDR1 is LGHDT and CDR2 is YNNKEL (reference sequence). The CDR3 length is 14 residues. The CDR3 loop is CASSLGHLSDEQYF. As DNA, the CDR3 is TGTGCCAGCAGTTTGGGACACCTAAGCGACGAGCAGTACTTC.

The chain joins TRBV9 to TRBJ2-3, with a tentative D call TRBD2 (6 bases). Trimming cost V 0 bases and J 2 bases, with 10 bases left between them. Per the germline V gene, CDR1 is SGDLS and CDR2 is YYNGEE. This CDR3 region has 15 residues. The CDR3 nucleotides read TGTGCCAGCAGCGTAGTTCCACTAGCCACAGATACGCAGTATTTT. Amino acids: CASSVVPLATDTQYF.

The V gene is TRBV7-8, the J gene TRBJ2-4, with D possibly matching TRBD2 (6 bases). V dropped 5 bases and J dropped 3 bases, with 17 bases sitting between them. CDR1 SGHVS and CDR2 FQNEAQ come from the germline V gene. The CDR3 covers 16 residues. CDR3 in amino acids: CASSPHPGRVKNIQYF. The CDR3, as DNA: TGTGCCAGCAGCCCCCATCCCGGGAGAGTCAAAAACATTCAGTACTTC.

The chain joins TRBV20-1 to TRBJ1-5, with a weak D call TRBD1 (6 bases). V lost 6 bases, J lost 7 bases, and 19 bases lay in between. In germline, CDR1 is DFQATT, CDR2 SNEGSKA (reference sequence). There are 14 residues in the CDR3. CDR3 DNA: TGCAGTGCCGCATGGGGGGCGCTTGGGCAGCCCCAGCATTTT. Protein sequence: CSAAWGALGQPQHF.

This clonotype was seen at least ten times. The rearrangement links TRBV19 to TRBJ2-3; the match to TRBD2 covers 9 bases. Germline V CDR1 and CDR2: LNHDA, SQIVND (reference sequence). The CDR3 totals 16 residues. Unmatched junction bases numbered 10, after V lost 9 bases and J lost 0 bases. The CDR3 region is CASGTSPLGSTDTQYF. CDR3 coding DNA: TGTGCCAGCGGGACTAGCCCTCTGGGTAGCACAGATACGCAGTATTTT.

The rearrangement joins TRBV25-1 to TRBJ1-1, with D maybe TRBD1 (5 bases). CDR1 is MGHDK and CDR2 is SYGVNS in the germline V gene. With 7 bases removed from V and 1 base from J, the gap between germline ends came to 19 bases. The CDR3 is 16 amino acids. The CDR3 protein is CASTNTVGAGNTEAFF. CDR3 sequence (DNA): TGTGCCAGCACAAATACTGTAGGGGCGGGGAACACTGAAGCTTTCTTT.

This clonotype was seen a few times. The V and J genes are TRBV15 and TRBJ1-3, with D hard to call. Germline CDR1 LNHNV, CDR2 YYDKDF (reference sequence). The CDR3 sequence is 15 residues long. V was pared by 5 bases and J by 0 bases, with 11 bases between. As DNA, the CDR3 is TGTGCCACCAGCCCCGGAGGAAGCTCTGGAAACACCATATATTTT. Translating gives CATSPGGSSGNTIYF. Drawing the rest from reference TRBV15 and TRBJ1-3, the complete variable domain is DAMVIQNPRYQVTQFGKPVTLSCSQTLNHNVMYWYQQKSSQAPKLLFHYYDKDFNNEADTPDNFQSRRPNTSFCFLDIRSPGLGDTAMYLCATSPGGSSGNTIYFGEGSWLTVV.

The rearrangement links TRBV19 to TRBJ2-5; 13 bases agree with TRBD2. J gave up 4 bases and V 9 bases, and 14 bases lay outside the gene matches. Looked up from germline, CDR1 is LNHDA and CDR2 is SQIVND (reference sequence). The CDR3 sequence is 17 residues long. The CDR3 DNA sequence: TGTGCCAGCCTCGGACTAGCGGGAGCGGATGTATCAGAGACCCAGTACTTC. This gives the protein CASLGLAGADVSETQYF.